This T cell receptor (beta chain) was recorded in a study of tumor-infiltrating lymphocytes in primary liver carcinoma. The researchers produced TCR beta cDNA from roughly 500 ng total RNA with a constant-region primer. Slightly modified ARM-PCR with three nested multiplex PCR rounds yielded TCR beta libraries. TCRdb analysed the multiplex PCR reads with MiXCR anew, one entry per CDR3 protein. The sample lists under 45,000 distinct CDR3 sequences, less than 85% seen once, with 15% to 20% in the top ten. Details on this clonotype: Its specificity is not known. It is likely a read error, because the conserved phenylalanine at the end of the CDR3 is missing. The limits of the CDR3 on the DNA are not certain, so only TCRdb's listed CDR3 is given.

The tissue used was unsorted bulk material of 20-30 mg. RNA and DNA were co-extracted from it with the AllPrep DNA/RNA mini kit. Every tumor was sampled at five separate regions. Overall study results and limits: When set against blood, tumors had a significantly higher top-250-clone fraction (p = 0.039). Tumor region pairs showed greater overlap than either tumor-adjacent or tumor-blood pairs did.

The receptor comes from a man aged 35-49 years with primary liver carcinoma and hepatitis B virus infection. Sample: liver tumor tissue from sampling region 4. As to subset: tumor region T4, right-lateral pole.

The CDR3 reads CSVAQGDTHYL. The J gene is TRBJ2-3, the V gene TRBV29-1. Counting both end residues, the CDR3 totals 11 amino acids. From germline, CDR1 is SQVTM and CDR2 ANQGSEA.